This T cell receptor (beta chain) stems from a study of control samples from healthy donors and cancer patients. J gave up 6 bases and V 3 bases, and 7 bases lay outside the gene matches. In germline, CDR1 is GTSNPN, CDR2 SVGIG (reference sequence). The CDR3 covers 14 residues. The table came from immunoSEQ multiplex PCR; TCRdb's copy has only in-frame clones and leaves some out. This sample has roughly 29,000 clones; roughly nine tenths occur once, and the top ten carry 3% to 5%. This receptor was taken from a female donor with melanoma. What was sequenced was formalin-fixed, paraffin-embedded tissue. The V and J genes are TRBV30 and TRBJ2-4, with 8 positions matching TRBD2. CDR3 amino acids: CAWRGGLAINIQYF. CDR3 bases: TGTGCCTGGAGGGGAGGACTAGCAATAAACATTCAGTACTTC.